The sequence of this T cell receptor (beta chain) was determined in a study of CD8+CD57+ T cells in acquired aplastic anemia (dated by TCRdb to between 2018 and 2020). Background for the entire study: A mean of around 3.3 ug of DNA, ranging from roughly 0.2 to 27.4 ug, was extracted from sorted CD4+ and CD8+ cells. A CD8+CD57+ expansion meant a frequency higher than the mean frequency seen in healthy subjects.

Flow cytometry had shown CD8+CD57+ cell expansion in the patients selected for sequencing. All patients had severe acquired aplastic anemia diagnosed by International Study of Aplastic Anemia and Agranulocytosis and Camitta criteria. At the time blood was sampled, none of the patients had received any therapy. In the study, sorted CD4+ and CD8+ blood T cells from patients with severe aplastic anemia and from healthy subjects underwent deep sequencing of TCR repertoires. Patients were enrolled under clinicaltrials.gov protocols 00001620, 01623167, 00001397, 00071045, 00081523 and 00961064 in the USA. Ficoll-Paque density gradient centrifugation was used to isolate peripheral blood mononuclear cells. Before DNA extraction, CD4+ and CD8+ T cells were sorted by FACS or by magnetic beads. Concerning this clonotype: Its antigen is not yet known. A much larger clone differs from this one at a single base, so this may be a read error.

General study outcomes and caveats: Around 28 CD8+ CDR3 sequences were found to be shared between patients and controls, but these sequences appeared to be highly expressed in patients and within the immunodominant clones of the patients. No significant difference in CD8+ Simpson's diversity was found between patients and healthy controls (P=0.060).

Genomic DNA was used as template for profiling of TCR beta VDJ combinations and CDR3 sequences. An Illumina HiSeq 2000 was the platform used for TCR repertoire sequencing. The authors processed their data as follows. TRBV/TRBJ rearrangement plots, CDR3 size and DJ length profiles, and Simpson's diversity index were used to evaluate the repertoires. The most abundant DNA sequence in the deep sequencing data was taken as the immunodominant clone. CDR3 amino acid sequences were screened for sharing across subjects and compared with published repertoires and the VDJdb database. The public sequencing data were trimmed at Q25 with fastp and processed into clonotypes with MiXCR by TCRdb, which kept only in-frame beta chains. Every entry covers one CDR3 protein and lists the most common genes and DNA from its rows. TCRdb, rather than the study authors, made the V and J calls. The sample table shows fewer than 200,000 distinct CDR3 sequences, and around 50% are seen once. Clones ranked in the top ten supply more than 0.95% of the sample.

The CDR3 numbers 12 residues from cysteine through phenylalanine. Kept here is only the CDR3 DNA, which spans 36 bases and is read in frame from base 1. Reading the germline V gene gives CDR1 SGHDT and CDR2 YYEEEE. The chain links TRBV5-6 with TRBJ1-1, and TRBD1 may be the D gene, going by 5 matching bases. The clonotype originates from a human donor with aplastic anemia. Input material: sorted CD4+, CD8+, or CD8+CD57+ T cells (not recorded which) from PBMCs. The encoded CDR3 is CASSLRGPDAFF. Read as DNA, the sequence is TGTGCCAGCAGCTTGAGGGGCCCTGATGCTTTCTTT. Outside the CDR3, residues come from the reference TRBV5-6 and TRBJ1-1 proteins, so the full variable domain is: DAGVTQSPTHLIKTRGQQVTLRCSPKSGHDTVSWYQQALGQGPQFIFQYYEEEERQRGNFPDRFSGHQFPNYSSELNVNALLLGDSALYLCASSLRGPDAFFGQGTRLTVV.